This record looks at one T cell receptor (beta chain) sequence and its context. The data belong to a study of blood T cell repertoires in COVID-19. Individuals drawn from 20 to 30 US areas were about 18 to 89 years old. The germline V and J ends were trimmed by 0 bases and 7 bases, with 9 bases remaining between them. CDR1 and CDR2 (germline): SEHNR, FQNEAQ (reference sequence). The CDR3 is 13 amino acids. The method was immunoSEQ multiplex PCR; TCRdb's version includes in-frame clones alone and lacks a portion of them. The sample consists of more than 110,000 clones, roughly 84% of them appearing once.

The TCR was taken from a man between 40 and 49 years old with acute COVID-19. The chain combines TRBV7-9 with TRBJ1-2; D is unresolved. The sequenced sample was PBMCs or T cells enriched from blood (not recorded which). CDR3 in amino acids: CASSLAFGGGYTF. The CDR3 DNA sequence: TGTGCCAGCAGCTTAGCCTTCGGCGGTGGCTACACCTTC.